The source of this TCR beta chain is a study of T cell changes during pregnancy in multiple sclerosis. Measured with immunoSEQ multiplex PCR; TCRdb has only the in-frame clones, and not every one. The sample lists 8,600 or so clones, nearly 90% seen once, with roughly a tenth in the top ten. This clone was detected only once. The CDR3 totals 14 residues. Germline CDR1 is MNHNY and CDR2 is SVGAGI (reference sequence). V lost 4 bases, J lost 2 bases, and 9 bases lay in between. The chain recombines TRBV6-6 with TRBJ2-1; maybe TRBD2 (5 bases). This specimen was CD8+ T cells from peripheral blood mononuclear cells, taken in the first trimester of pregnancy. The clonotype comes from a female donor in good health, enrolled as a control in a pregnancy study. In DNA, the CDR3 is TGTGCCAGCAGTTCAGCGGAGACCTACAATGAGCAGTTCTTC. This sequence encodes CASSSAETYNEQFF.